Below are 8 T cell receptor beta chains sequenced from a single sample in a study of OX40 agonist ivuxolimab in advanced cancers. Sequencing was performed with immunoSEQ multiplex PCR; in TCRdb, only in-frame clones are kept and a portion is missing. The sample includes over 70,000 clones, 70% to 90% of them seen just once. The sequencing used CD4+ or CD8+ T cells sorted from blood, collected in a trial of the OX40 agonist ivuxolimab. Every receptor here comes from an adult with an advanced solid tumor such as melanoma, head and neck, liver or kidney cancer.

This chain connects TRBV6-1 to TRBJ2-2; 7 bases are a match to TRBD1. The CDR3 loop spans 15 amino acids. Germline V gene sequence: CDR1 MNHNS, CDR2 SASEGT. V was pared by 4 bases and J by 5 bases, with 7 bases of the junction left unmatched. The CDR3 loop is CASSGRTGGTGELFF. The CDR3 bases are TGTGCCAGCAGTGGAAGGACAGGAGGAACCGGGGAGCTGTTTTTT.

The V call is TRBV14, the J call TRBJ2-5; D remains ambiguous. Germline V gene sequence: CDR1 SGHDN, CDR2 FVKESK. The germline V and J ends were trimmed by 1 base and 4 bases, with 10 bases remaining between them. The CDR3 has 14 residues. CDR3 protein: CASSQGLSLETQYF. CDR3 in DNA: TGTGCCAGCAGCCAAGGCTTGTCACTAGAGACCCAGTACTTC. Filled out from reference TRBV14 and TRBJ2-5, the complete variable domain reads EAGVTQFPSHSVIEKGQTVTLRCDPISGHDNLYWYRRVMGKEIKFLLHFVKESKQDESGMPNNRFLAERTGGTYSTLKVQPAELEDSGVYFCASSQGLSLETQYFGPGTRLLVL.

The CDR3 loop is CASSFPGQGRNIQYF. CDR3 in DNA: TGTGCCAGCAGTTTTCCAGGACAGGGTCGCAACATTCAGTACTTC. V and J are TRBV28 and TRBJ2-4, with 8 bases that match TRBD1. The CDR3 is 15 residues long. Germline CDR1 is MDHEN and CDR2 is SYDVKM. After removal of 3 bases from V and 7 bases from J, the junction contained 8 bases not matched to a gene.

The chain has TRBV25-1 and TRBJ2-1; possibly TRBD1 for D (6 bases). The length of the CDR3 is 13 residues. Germline V gene lookup returns CDR1 MGHDK and CDR2 SYGVNS. The V end was cut by 8 bases, the J end by 5 bases, with 13 bases between. The CDR3 bases are TGTGCCAGCGGGGGCATTGGAGACAATGAGCAGTTCTTC. This codes for CASGGIGDNEQFF.

V usage is TRBV7-8 and J usage is TRBJ2-5; either TRBD1 or TRBD2 may fit D (6 bases each). The length of the CDR3 is 18 residues. V was clipped by 5 bases and J by 5 bases, with 27 bases between them. CDR1 and CDR2 (germline): SGHVS, FQNEAQ. The CDR3 region has the DNA TGTGCCAGCAGCAAGACGTACAGGTCGGGGGCCCAAGGGGAGACCCAGTACTTC. Translated, it gives CASSKTYRSGAQGETQYF.

The chain employs TRBV13 and TRBJ1-2; 9 positions agree with TRBD1. Germline loops: CDR1 PRHDT, CDR2 FYEKMQ (reference sequence). The trim removed 2 bases at V and 3 bases at J, leaving 10 bases unmatched. The CDR3 has 17 amino acids. CDR3 region: CASSLNRDRVLHYGYTF. In DNA form, the CDR3 reads TGTGCCAGCAGCTTAAACCGGGACAGGGTCTTACACTATGGCTACACCTTC.

The chain links TRBV19 to TRBJ1-2; D gene uncertain. The CDR3 runs to 14 residues. The V end lost 1 base, the J end lost 2 bases, and 8 bases lay between the germline ends. In germline, CDR1 is LNHDA, CDR2 SQIVND (reference sequence). The CDR3 is CASSIGVHNYGYTF. CDR3 bases: TGTGCCAGTAGTATAGGGGTTCACAACTATGGCTACACCTTC.

The J gene is TRBJ1-2, the V gene TRBV30; D perhaps matches TRBD1 (5 bases). Germline assignment: CDR1 GTSNPN and CDR2 SVGIG (reference sequence). Between the trimmed V and J ends, which lost 2 bases and 0 bases, there was a span of 7 bases. The CDR3 covers 13 residues. CDR3 sequence: CAWSSTANYGYTF. CDR3 DNA sequence: TGTGCCTGGAGTTCGACAGCTAACTATGGCTACACCTTC.